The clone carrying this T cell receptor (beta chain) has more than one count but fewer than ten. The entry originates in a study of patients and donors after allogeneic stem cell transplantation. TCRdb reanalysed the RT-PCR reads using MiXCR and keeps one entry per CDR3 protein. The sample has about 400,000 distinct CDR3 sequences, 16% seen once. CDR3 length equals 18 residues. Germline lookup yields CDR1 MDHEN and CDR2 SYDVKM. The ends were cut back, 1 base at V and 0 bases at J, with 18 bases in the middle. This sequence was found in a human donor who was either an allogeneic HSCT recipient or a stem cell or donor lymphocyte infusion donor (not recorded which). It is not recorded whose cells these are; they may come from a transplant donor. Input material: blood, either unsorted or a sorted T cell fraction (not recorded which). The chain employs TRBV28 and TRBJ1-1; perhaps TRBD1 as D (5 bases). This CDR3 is CASSLYGGESSMNTEAFF. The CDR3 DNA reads TGTGCCAGCAGTTTATATGGGGGGGAGAGTTCAATGAACACTGAAGCTTTCTTT.